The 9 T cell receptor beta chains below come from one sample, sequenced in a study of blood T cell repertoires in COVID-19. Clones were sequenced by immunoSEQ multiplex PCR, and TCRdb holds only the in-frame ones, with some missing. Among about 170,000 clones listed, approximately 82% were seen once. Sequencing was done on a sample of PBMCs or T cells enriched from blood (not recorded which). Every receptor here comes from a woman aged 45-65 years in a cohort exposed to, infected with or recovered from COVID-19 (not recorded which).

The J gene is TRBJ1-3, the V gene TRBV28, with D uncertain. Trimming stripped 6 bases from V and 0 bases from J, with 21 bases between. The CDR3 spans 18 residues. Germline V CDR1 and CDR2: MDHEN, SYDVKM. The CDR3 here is CASSRIDPTVSSGNTIYF. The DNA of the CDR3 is TGTGCCAGCAGCCGAATAGACCCAACAGTGAGCTCTGGAAACACCATATATTTT.

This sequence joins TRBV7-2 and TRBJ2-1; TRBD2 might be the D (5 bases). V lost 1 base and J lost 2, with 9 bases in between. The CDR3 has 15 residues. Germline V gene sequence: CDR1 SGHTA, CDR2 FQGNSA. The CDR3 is CASSLDPSPYNEQFF. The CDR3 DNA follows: TGTGCCAGCAGCTTAGATCCTAGCCCCTACAATGAGCAGTTCTTC.

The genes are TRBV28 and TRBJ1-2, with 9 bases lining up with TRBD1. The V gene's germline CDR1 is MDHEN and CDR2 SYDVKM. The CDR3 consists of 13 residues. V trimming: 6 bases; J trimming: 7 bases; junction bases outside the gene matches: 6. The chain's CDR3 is CASRKQGAGGYTF. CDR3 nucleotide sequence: TGTGCCAGCAGGAAACAGGGGGCGGGTGGCTACACCTTC.

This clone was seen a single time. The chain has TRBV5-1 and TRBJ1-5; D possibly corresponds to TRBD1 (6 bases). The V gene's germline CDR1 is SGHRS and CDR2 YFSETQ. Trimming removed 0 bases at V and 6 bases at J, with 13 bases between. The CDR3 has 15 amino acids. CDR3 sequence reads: CASSLGGGAPQPQHF. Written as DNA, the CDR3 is TGCGCCAGCAGCTTGGGCGGGGGGGCCCCTCAGCCCCAGCATTTT.

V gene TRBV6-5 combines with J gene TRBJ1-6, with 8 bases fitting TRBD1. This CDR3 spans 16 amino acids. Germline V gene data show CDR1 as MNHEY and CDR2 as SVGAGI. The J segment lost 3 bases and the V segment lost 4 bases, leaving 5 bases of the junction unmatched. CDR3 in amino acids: CASSSRTGSYNSPLHF. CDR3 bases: TGTGCCAGCAGTTCAAGGACAGGGAGCTATAATTCACCCCTCCACTTT.

The CDR3 DNA sequence: TGTGCCAGCAGTGATGACAGGGGGTTCGGACAGCCCCAGCATTTT. This gives the protein CASSDDRGFGQPQHF. The chain joins TRBV6-1 to TRBJ1-5; 9 bases are a match to TRBD1. The CDR3 has 15 residues. From germline, CDR1 is MNHNS and CDR2 SASEGT. Trimming at V came to 3 bases and at J to 7 bases, leaving 7 bases not matched to a gene.

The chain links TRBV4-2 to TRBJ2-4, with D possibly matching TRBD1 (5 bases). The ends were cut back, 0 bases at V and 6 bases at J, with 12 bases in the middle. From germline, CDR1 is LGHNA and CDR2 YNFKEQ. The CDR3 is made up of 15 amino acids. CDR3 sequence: CASSQDRAGLNIQYF. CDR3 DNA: TGTGCCAGCAGCCAAGATAGGGCAGGGCTAAACATTCAGTACTTC.

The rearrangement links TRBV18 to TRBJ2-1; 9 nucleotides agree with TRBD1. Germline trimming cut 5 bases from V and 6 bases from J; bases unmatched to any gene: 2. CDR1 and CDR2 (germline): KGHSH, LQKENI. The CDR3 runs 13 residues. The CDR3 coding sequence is TGTGCCAGCTCAGCGACAGGGGGCAATGAGCAGTTCTTC. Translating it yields CASSATGGNEQFF.

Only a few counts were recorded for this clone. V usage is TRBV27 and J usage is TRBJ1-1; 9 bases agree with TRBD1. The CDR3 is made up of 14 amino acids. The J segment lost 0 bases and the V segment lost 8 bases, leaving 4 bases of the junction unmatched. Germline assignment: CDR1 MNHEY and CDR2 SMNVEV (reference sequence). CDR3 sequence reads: CASADRGMNTEAFF. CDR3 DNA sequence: TGTGCCAGCGCGGACAGGGGTATGAACACTGAAGCTTTCTTT.